This T cell receptor (beta chain) was captured by sequencing in a study of blood T cell repertoires in COVID-19. Looking at the study overall: PBMCs, B-cell-depleted T cells, or T cells were the source of the cDNA or gDNA that made up the material.

Methods used by the authors: Estimation of nucleated cell counts was performed using reference gene primer amplification. The protocol was immunoSEQ multiplex PCR, while the TCRdb copy is restricted to in-frame clones and leaves out a portion. The DNA was the basis for D and trimming; V, J and clone size are from that table. The sample has tens of thousands of clones, approximately 80% seen once. Germline values: CDR1 SNHLY, CDR2 FYNNEI. Trimming shortened V by 6 bases and J by 0 bases, and 12 bases separated the two germline ends. The CDR3 spans 15 residues. The receptor was derived from a man aged 55 to 70 with acute or convalescent COVID-19. The rearrangement uses TRBV2 and TRBJ2-1; weak D call: TRBD2 (6 bases). Sample: peripheral blood. The CDR3 loop is CASSGRESSYNEQFF. In DNA, the CDR3 is TGTGCCAGCAGCGGCCGGGAGAGCTCCTACAATGAGCAGTTCTTC.